The entry below describes one T cell receptor beta chain. Its antigen remains undetermined. Base qualities are not provided; no much larger clone lies one nucleotide away. The data belong to a study of blood T cell repertoires in COVID-19 (dated by TCRdb to 2019 to 2021). About the investigation overall: Samples from collaborators originated in the United States, Italy and Spain and spanned both the acute and convalescent phases of COVID-19. The repertoires were made available in a free public database intended to serve as a resource for research on the immune response to SARS-CoV-2. The prospective study material was composed of cDNA or gDNA derived from T cells, B-cell-depleted T cells, or PBMCs. The samples were drawn from the first 160 participants of the ongoing ImmuneRACE study and from 1,254 subjects provided by 6 global collaborators. Where available, HLA class I and class II types were taken from metadata supplied by the sample provider and were not determined by assay-based typing. Deeply sampled blood TCRbeta repertoires from subjects exposed to, actively infected with, or recovered from COVID-19 were included in the dataset. Nearly every sample came with metadata listing a de-identified subject ID, COVID-19 status, age in years and sex.

The full study reports these points: Clinical and demographic metadata were provided uncurated, with the amount varying by source and participant.

TCRbeta CDR3 regions were amplified from genomic DNA using the immunoSEQ Assay, a bias-controlled multiplex PCR. The original methods were these. Nucleated cell counts per sample were estimated from amplification of reference gene primers within the assay. To quantify the absolute abundance of each unique TCRbeta CDR3 rearrangement, sequence reads were collapsed and filtered. For each sample, productive Simpson clonality was calculated as the square root of Simpson's diversity index over productive rearrangements. Not all clones reach the TCRdb copy of this immuneACCESS table, which keeps in-frame sequences only. Checked studies attribute under half of the gap to unresolved V genes and leave the rest unexplained. That table is the source of V, J and clone size, and D and trimming were worked out from the DNA. The sample table records roughly 330,000 clones; about 82% of these occur just once. Around 1.7% of the sample goes to the ten largest clones.

Whole blood was collected in K2EDTA tubes by collaborating institutions according to the institutions' own protocols. For TCRbeta analysis, collaborator samples were shipped as frozen whole blood, as isolated PBMCs, or as DNA extracted from either sample type. Spanning cysteine to phenylalanine, the CDR3 consists of 16 amino acids. Just CDR3 DNA is preserved here, 48 bases in frame from base 1. Trimming takes 5 bases off V and 0 bases off J; junction bases not matched to a gene: 6. CDR1 and CDR2 (SGHTA, FQGNSA) derive from the germline V gene. Sequencing input: peripheral blood. This TCR came from a woman between 50 and 59 years old with acute or convalescent COVID-19. The rearrangement combines TRBV7-2 with TRBJ2-1; 8 bases in the middle match TRBD2. The nucleotide sequence is TGTGCCAGCAGCCCCAGCGGGGGAAGCTCCTACAATGAGCAGTTCTTC. It translates to CASSPSGGSSYNEQFF.